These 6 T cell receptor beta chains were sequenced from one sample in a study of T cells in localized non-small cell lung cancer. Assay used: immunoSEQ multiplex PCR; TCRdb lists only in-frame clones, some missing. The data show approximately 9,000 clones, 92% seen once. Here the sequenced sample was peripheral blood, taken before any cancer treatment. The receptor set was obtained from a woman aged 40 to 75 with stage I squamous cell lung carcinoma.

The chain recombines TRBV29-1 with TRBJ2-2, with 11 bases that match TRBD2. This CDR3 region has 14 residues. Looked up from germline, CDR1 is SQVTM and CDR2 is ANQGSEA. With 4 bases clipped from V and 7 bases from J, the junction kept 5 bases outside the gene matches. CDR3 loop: CSVGASGGIGELFF. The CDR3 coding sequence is TGCAGCGTTGGGGCTAGCGGGGGGATCGGGGAGCTGTTTTTT.

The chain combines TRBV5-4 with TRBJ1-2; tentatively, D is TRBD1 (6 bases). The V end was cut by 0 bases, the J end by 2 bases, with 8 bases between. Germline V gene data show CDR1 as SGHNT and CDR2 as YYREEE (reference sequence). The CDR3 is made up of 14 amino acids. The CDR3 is CASSLDRVNYGYTF. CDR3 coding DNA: TGTGCCAGCAGCTTGGACAGGGTAAACTATGGCTACACCTTC.

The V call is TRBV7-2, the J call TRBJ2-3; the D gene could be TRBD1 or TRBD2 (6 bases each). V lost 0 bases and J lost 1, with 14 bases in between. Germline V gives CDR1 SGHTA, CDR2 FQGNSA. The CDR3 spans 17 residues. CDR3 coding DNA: TGTGCCAGCAGCTTAGCGCCTACGGGGGCAGGCACAGATACGCAGTATTTT. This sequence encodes CASSLAPTGAGTDTQYF.

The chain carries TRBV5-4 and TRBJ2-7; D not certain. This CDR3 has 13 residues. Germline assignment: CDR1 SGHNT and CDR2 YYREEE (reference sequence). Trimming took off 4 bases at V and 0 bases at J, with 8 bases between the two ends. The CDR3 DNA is TGTGCCAGCAGCCAAACTGGCTCCTACGAGCAGTACTTC. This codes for CASSQTGSYEQYF.

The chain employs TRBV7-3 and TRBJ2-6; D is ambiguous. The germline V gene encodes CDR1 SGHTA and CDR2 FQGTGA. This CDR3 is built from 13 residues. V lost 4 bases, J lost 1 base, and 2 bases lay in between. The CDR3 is CASSYSGANVLTF. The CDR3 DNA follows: TGTGCCAGCAGCTATTCTGGGGCCAACGTCCTGACTTTC.

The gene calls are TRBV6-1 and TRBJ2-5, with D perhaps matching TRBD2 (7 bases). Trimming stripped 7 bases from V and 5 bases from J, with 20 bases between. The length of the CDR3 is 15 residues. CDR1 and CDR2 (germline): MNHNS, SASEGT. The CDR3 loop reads CASTIGQRGGETQYF. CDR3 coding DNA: TGTGCCAGCACAATAGGCCAAAGGGGGGGGGAGACCCAGTACTTC.